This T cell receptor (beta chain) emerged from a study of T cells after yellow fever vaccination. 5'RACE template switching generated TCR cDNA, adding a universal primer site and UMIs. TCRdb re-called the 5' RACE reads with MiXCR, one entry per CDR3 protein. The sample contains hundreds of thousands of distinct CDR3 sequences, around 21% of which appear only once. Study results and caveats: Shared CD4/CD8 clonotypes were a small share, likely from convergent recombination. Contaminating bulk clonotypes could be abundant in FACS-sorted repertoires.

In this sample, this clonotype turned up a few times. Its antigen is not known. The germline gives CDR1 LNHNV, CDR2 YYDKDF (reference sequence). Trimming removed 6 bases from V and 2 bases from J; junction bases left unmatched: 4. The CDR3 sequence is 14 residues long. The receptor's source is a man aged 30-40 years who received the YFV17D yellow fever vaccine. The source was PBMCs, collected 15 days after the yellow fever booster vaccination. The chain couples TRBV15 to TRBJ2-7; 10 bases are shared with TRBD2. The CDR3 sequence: CATRSSGRPYEQYF. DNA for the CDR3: TGTGCCACCAGAAGTAGCGGGAGGCCCTACGAGCAGTACTTC.